Listed below are T cell receptor beta chains from one sample, sequenced in a study of blood T cell repertoires in COVID-19. Clones were sequenced by immunoSEQ multiplex PCR, and TCRdb holds only the in-frame ones, with some missing. The profile shows fewer than 350,000 clones, roughly 90% of them singletons. Input material: PBMCs or T cells enriched from blood (not recorded which). These receptor sequences come from a middle-aged woman who had recovered from COVID-19. Both conserved end residues are part of each CDR3. A D gene is named only where the DNA matches it firmly. A row's size may be missing; if present it is once, few, many or a size class.

>TRBJ2-1|.|.|TRBV7-9
CARSDSGNEQFF
TGTGCCAGAAGTGATAGCGGAAATGAGCAGTTCTTC
>TRBJ2-2|.|.|TRBV11-3
CASSLAGLNTGELFF
TGTGCCAGCAGCTTAGCGGGACTTAACACCGGGGAGCTGTTTTTT
>TRBJ2-7|.|.|TRBV6-5
CASSLRRQDEQYF
TGTGCCAGCAGTTTAAGGAGACAGGACGAGCAGTACTTC
>TRBJ1-1|.|.|TRBV29-1
CSYLRRGTEAFF
TGCAGCTATCTACGAAGAGGCACTGAAGCTTTCTTT
>TRBJ2-5|.|TRBD2|TRBV14
CASSHGLAGVETQYF
TGTGCCAGCAGCCACGGACTAGCGGGGGTGGAGACCCAGTACTTC
>TRBJ2-1|.|TRBD2|TRBV11-3
CASSAGTSGRAGEQFF
TGTGCCAGCAGCGCGGGGACTAGCGGGAGGGCTGGGGAGCAGTTCTTC
>TRBJ1-2|.|.|TRBV6-5
CASTNSGGGALTYTF
TGTGCCAGCACCAACTCGGGTGGCGGGGCCCTAACTTACACCTTC
>TRBJ2-2|.|.|TRBV7-2
CASSDQAATGELFF
TGTGCCAGCAGCGATCAAGCGGCTACCGGGGAGCTGTTTTTT
>TRBJ2-7|once|TRBD1|TRBV5-1
CASSLGTGEGEQYF
TGCGCCAGCAGCCTTGGGACAGGGGAAGGCGAGCAGTACTTC
>TRBJ1-2|.|TRBD1|TRBV30
CARTRDRGGYTF
TGTGCCCGCACCCGGGACAGGGGTGGCTACACCTTC
>TRBJ2-5|many|TRBD1|TRBV5-4
CASSLTQGVSQETQYF
TGTGCCAGCAGCCTGACCCAGGGGGTGTCCCAAGAGACCCAGTACTTC
>TRBJ2-5|.|.|TRBV27
CASSRTEIRAAQYF
TGTGCCAGCAGTCGTACAGAGATAAGAGCGGCCCAGTACTTC
>TRBJ2-3|.|.|TRBV7-9
CASSRVSSTDTQYF
TGTGCCAGCAGCCGAGTGTCTAGCACAGATACGCAGTATTTT
>TRBJ1-2|.|.|TRBV2
CASSESGVGNYGYTF
TGTGCCAGCAGTGAGTCCGGGGTAGGGAACTATGGCTACACCTTC
>TRBJ2-7|.|.|TRBV11-2
CASSLGQWIDEQYF
TGTGCCAGCAGCTTAGGACAGTGGATCGACGAGCAGTACTTC
>TRBJ2-7|.|TRBD1|TRBV27
CASSGLRTGAYEQYF
TGTGCCAGCAGTGGTTTGCGGACAGGCGCCTACGAGCAGTACTTC
>TRBJ2-5|.|TRBD1|TRBV12-5
CASGRGDRSVRETQYF
TGTGCTAGTGGGAGGGGGGACAGGTCGGTGCGAGAGACCCAGTACTTC
>TRBJ2-7|.|TRBD2|TRBV11-2
CASSLVTAGGFEQYF
TGTGCCAGCAGCTTAGTAACCGCGGGGGGGTTCGAGCAGTACTTC
>TRBJ1-1|.|.|TRBV19
CASSTYTEAFF
TGTGCCAGTAGTACCTACACTGAAGCTTTCTTT
>TRBJ1-1|once|.|TRBV5-4
CASSLATTGPVEAFF
TGTGCCAGCAGCTTGGCCACAACAGGGCCGGTTGAAGCTTTCTTT
>TRBJ1-1|.|TRBD1|TRBV4-1
CASSQYRGTEAFF
TGCGCCAGCAGCCAATACAGGGGGACTGAAGCTTTCTTT
>TRBJ1-1|.|.|TRBV2
CASRGSRGDYTEAFF
TGTGCCAGCAGGGGATCCAGGGGAGATTACACTGAAGCTTTCTTT
>TRBJ2-7|.|TRBD2|TRBV18
CASSPGTSGRRYEQYF
TGTGCCAGCTCACCCGGGACTAGCGGGAGGAGGTACGAGCAGTACTTC
>TRBJ2-7|.|TRBD1|TRBV15
CATGETGALTYEQYF
TGTGCCACCGGAGAAACAGGGGCGCTGACCTACGAGCAGTACTTC
>TRBJ2-7|.|TRBD1|TRBV5-4
CASSPQDRTYEQYF
TGTGCCAGCAGCCCCCAGGACAGGACCTACGAGCAGTACTTC
>TRBJ1-4|.|TRBD1|TRBV10-3
CAISGTGGRLFF
TGTGCCATCAGTGGGACAGGCGGGCGACTGTTTTTT
>TRBJ2-2|.|.|TRBV2
CASSETRQAGELFF
TGTGCCAGCAGTGAAACTCGACAGGCCGGGGAGCTGTTTTTT
>TRBJ2-7|.|TRBD1|TRBV7-2
CASSPRRTGTSEQYF
TGTGCCAGCAGCCCCCGAAGGACAGGAACCAGCGAGCAGTACTTC
>TRBJ1-2|.|TRBD1|TRBV29-1
CSAGQGDYGYTF
TGCAGCGCTGGACAGGGCGACTATGGCTACACCTTC
>TRBJ1-1|.|TRBD1|TRBV7-8
CASSSTMTGHMNTEAFF
TGTGCCAGCAGCTCAACAATGACAGGGCATATGAACACTGAAGCTTTCTTT
>TRBJ2-7|.|.|TRBV19
CASSIAEGGPYEQYF
TGTGCCAGTAGTATAGCTGAGGGAGGTCCCTACGAGCAGTACTTC
>TRBJ2-2|.|.|TRBV12-5
CASGLAQGNTGELFF
TGTGCTAGTGGTTTGGCCCAGGGGAACACCGGGGAGCTGTTTTTT
>TRBJ2-1|.|TRBD2|TRBV4-3
CASSQARAGTYNEQFF
TGCGCCAGCAGCCAAGCTAGAGCGGGGACGTACAATGAGCAGTTCTTC
>TRBJ2-3|.|.|TRBV5-1
CASSGRGAGVPDTQYF
TGCGCCAGCAGCGGCCGGGGTGCAGGGGTGCCAGATACGCAGTATTTT
>TRBJ2-2|.|TRBD1|TRBV18
CASSRDRGSTGELFF
TGTGCCAGCTCACGCGACAGGGGCAGCACCGGGGAGCTGTTTTTT